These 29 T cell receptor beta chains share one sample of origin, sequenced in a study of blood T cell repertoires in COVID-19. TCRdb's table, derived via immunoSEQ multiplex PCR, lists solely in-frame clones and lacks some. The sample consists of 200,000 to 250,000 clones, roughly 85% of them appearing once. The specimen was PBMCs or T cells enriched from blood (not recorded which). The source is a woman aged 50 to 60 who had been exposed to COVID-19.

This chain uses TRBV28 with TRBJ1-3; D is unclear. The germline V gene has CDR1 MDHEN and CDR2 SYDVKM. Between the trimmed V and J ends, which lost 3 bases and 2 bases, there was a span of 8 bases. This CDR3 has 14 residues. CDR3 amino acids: CASSLFRTGNTIYF. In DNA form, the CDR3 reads TGTGCCAGCAGTTTGTTCAGGACTGGAAACACCATATATTTT.

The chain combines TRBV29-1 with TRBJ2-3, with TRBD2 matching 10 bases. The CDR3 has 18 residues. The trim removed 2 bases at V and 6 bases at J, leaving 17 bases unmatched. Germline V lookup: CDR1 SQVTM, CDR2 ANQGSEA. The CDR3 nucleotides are TGCAGCGTTGAAAAGAGGACTAGCGGATCACTCCGGAGGGATACGCAGTATTTT. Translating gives CSVEKRTSGSLRRDTQYF.

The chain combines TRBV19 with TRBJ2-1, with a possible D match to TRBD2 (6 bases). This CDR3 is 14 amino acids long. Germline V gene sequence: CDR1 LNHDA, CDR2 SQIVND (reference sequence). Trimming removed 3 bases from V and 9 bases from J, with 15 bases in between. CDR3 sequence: CASSIGLAGFEQFF. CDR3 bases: TGTGCCAGTAGTATCGGGCTCGCGGGGTTTGAGCAGTTCTTC.

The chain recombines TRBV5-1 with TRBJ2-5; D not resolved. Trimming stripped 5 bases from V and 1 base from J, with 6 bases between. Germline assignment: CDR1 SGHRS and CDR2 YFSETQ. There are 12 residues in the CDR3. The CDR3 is CASSYSQETQYF. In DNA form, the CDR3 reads TGCGCCAGCAGTTATTCCCAAGAGACCCAGTACTTC.

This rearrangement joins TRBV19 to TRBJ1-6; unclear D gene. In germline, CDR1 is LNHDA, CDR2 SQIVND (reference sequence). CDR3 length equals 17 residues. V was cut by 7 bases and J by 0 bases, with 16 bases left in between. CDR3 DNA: TGTGCCAGTACCCCCCGGACTCCCAGCTCCTATAATTCACCCCTCCACTTT. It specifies CASTPRTPSSYNSPLHF.

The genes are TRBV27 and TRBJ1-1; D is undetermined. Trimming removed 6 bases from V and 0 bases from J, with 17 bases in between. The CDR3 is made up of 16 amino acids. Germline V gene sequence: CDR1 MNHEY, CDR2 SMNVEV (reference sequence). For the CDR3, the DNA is TGTGCCAGCAGCCGCGGCATTAAGATAATGAACACTGAAGCTTTCTTT. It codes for CASSRGIKIMNTEAFF.

CDR3 DNA sequence: TGTGCCAGCAGGGACAGGGGATTACGCGGTTATGGCTACACCTTC. This gives the protein CASRDRGLRGYGYTF. The V and J genes are TRBV28 and TRBJ1-2; 9 bases are shared with TRBD1. V shed 6 bases, J shed 5 bases, and the junction held 10 bases outside the gene matches. The CDR3 has 15 residues. Looked up from germline, CDR1 is MDHEN and CDR2 is SYDVKM.

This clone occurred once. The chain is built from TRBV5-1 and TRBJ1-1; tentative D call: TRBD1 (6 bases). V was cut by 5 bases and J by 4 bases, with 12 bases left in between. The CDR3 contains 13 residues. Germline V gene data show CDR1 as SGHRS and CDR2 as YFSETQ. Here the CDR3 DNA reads TGCGCCAGCAGACCCCAGGGGCCCACTGAAGCTTTCTTT. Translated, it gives CASRPQGPTEAFF. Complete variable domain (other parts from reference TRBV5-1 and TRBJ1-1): KAGVTQTPRYLIKTRGQQVTLSCSPISGHRSVSWYQQTPGQGLQFLFEYFSETQRNKGNFPGRFSGRQFSNSRSEMNVSTLELGDSALYLCASRPQGPTEAFFGQGTRLTVV.

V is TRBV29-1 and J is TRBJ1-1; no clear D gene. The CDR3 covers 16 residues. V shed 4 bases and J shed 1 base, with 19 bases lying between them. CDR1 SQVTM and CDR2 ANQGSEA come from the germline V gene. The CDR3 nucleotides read TGCAGCGTTGGAGGGAGAAGGGTTGGAGGGAACACTGAAGCTTTCTTT. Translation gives CSVGGRRVGGNTEAFF.

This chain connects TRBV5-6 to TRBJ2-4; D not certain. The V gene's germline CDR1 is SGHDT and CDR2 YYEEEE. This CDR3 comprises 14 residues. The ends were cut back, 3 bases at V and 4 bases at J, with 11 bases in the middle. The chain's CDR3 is CASSWFGPKNIQYF. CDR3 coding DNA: TGTGCCAGCAGCTGGTTTGGGCCAAAAAACATTCAGTACTTC.

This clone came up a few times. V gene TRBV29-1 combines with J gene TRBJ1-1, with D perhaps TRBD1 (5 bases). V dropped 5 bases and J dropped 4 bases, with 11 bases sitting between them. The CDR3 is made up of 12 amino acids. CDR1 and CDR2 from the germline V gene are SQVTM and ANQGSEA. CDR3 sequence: CSVFNQGTEAFF. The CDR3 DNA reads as TGCAGCGTTTTTAACCAGGGCACTGAAGCTTTCTTT. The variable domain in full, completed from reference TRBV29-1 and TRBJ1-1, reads SAVISQKPSRDICQRGTSLTIQCQVDSQVTMMFWYRQQPGQSLTLIATANQGSEATYESGFVIDKFPISRPNLTFSTLTVSNMSPEDSSIYLCSVFNQGTEAFFGQGTRLTVV.

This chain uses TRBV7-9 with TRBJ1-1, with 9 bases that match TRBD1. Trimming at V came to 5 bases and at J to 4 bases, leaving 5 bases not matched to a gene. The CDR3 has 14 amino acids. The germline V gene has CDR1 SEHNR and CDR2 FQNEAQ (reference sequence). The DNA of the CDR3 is TGTGCCAGCAGCCGGGACAGGGTCATCACTGAAGCTTTCTTT. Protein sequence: CASSRDRVITEAFF.

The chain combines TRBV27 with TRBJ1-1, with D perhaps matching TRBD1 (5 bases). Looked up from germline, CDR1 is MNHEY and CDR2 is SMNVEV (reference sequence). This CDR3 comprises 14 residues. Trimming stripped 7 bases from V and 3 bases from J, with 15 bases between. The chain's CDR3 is CASTRTPGDTEAFF. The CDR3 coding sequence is TGTGCCAGCACCAGGACACCGGGAGACACTGAAGCTTTCTTT.

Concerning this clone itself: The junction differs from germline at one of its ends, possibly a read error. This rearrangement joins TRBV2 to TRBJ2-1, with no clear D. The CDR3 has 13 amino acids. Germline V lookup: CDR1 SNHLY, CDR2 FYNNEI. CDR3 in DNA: TGTGCCAGCATTGGCGACTCCGACAATGAGCAGTTCTTC. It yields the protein CASIGDSDNEQFF.

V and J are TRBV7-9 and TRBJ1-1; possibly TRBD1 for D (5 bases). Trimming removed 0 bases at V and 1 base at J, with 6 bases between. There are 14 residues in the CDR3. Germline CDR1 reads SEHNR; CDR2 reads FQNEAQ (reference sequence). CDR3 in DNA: TGTGCCAGCAGCTTAGCCGGGGGGAACACTGAAGCTTTCTTT. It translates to CASSLAGGNTEAFF.

As DNA, the CDR3 is TGTGCCAGCAGTTCTGAAGGGACAGACTCCTACGAGCAGTACTTC. Translated, it gives CASSSEGTDSYEQYF. This chain connects TRBV28 to TRBJ2-7; 7 bases map to TRBD1. The CDR3 length is 15 residues. The ends lost 4 bases at V and 0 bases at J; junction bases unmatched: 6. Germline values: CDR1 MDHEN, CDR2 SYDVKM.

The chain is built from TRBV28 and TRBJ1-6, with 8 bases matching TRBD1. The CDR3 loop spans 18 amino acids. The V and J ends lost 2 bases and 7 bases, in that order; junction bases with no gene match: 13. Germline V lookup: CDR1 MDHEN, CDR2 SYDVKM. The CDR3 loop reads CASSLRRPRGPGNSPLHF. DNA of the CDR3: TGTGCCAGCAGTTTACGTCGACCCAGGGGGCCGGGAAATTCACCCCTCCACTTT.

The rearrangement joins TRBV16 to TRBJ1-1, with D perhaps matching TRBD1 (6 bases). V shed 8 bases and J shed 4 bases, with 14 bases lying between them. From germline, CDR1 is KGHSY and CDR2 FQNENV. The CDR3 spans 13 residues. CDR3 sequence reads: CASLREQGTEAFF. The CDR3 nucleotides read TGTGCCAGCCTTAGGGAACAGGGCACTGAAGCTTTCTTT. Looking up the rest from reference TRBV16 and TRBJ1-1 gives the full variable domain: GEEVAQTPKHLVRGEGQKAKLYCAPIKGHSYVFWYQQVLKNEFKFLISFQNENVFDETGMPKERFSAKCLPNSPCSLEIQATKLEDSAVYFCASLREQGTEAFFGQGTRLTVV.

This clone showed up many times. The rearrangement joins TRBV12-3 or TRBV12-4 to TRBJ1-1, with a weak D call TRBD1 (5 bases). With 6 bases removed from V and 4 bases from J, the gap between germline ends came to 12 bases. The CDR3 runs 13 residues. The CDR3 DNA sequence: TGTGCCAGCAGAGCAGGGTCGGCCACTGAAGCTTTCTTT. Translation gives CASRAGSATEAFF.

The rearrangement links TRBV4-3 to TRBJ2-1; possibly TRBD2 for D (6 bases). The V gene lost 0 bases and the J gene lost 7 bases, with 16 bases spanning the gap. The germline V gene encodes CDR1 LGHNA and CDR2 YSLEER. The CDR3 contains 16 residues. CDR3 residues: CASSQDMRGGGNEQFF. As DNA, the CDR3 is TGCGCCAGCAGCCAAGATATGAGGGGAGGAGGGAATGAGCAGTTCTTC.

The CDR3 loop reads CASSPRQETNEQFF. The CDR3 coding sequence is TGTGCCAGCTCACCCCGACAGGAGACGAATGAGCAGTTCTTC. The chain links TRBV18 to TRBJ2-1, with a possible D match to TRBD1 (6 bases). The germline CDR1 and CDR2 sequences are KGHSH and LQKENI. The CDR3 length is 14 residues. Trimming took off 3 bases at V and 7 bases at J, with 13 bases between the two ends. Variable domain in full (rest from reference TRBV18 and TRBJ2-1): NAGVMQNPRHLVRRRGQEARLRCSPMKGHSHVYWYRQLPEEGLKFMVYLQKENIIDESGMPKERFSAEFPKEGPSILRIQQVVRGDSAAYFCASSPRQETNEQFFGPGTRLTVL.

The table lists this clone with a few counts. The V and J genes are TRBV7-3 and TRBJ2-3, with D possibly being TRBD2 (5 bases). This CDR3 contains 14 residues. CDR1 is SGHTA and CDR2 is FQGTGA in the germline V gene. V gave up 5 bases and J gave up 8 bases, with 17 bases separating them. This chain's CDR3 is CASSLDDTEGTQYF. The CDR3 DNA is TGTGCCAGCAGCCTTGATGATACCGAGGGTACGCAGTATTTT.

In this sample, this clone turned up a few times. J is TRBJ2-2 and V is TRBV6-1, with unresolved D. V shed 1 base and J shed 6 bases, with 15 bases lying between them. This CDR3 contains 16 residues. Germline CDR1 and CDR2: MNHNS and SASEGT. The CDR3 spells CASSEDPQYGAGELFF. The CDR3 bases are TGTGCCAGCAGTGAAGATCCCCAGTACGGAGCCGGGGAGCTGTTTTTT.

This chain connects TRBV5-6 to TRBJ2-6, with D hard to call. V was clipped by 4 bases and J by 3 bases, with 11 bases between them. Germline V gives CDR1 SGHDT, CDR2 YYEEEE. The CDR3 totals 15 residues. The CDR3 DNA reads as TGTGCCAGCAGCCCGGCCGGCGGTGGGGCCAACGTCCTGACTTTC. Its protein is CASSPAGGGANVLTF.

The CDR3: CASSAGTGSSPLHF. In DNA form, the CDR3 reads TGTGCCAGCAGCGCTGGGACAGGTTCCTCACCCCTCCACTTT. The J gene is TRBJ1-6, the V gene TRBV9; 8 bases map to TRBD1. V lost 3 bases and J lost 10; bases outside the gene matches: 6. The CDR3 covers 14 residues. The germline gives CDR1 SGDLS, CDR2 YYNGEE.

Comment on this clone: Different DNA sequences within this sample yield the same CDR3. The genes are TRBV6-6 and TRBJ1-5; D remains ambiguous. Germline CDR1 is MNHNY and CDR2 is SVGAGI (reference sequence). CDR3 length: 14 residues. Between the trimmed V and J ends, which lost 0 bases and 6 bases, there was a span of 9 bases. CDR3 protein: CASSYSGEGQPQHF. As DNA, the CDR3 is TGTGCCAGCAGTTACTCTGGGGAGGGTCAGCCCCAGCATTTT.

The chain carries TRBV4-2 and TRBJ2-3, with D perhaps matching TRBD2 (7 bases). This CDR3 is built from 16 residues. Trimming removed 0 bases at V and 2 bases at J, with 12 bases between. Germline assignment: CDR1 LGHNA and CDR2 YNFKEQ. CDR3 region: CASSQDGGGLTDTQYF. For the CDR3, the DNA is TGTGCCAGCAGCCAAGATGGGGGGGGGCTCACAGATACGCAGTATTTT.

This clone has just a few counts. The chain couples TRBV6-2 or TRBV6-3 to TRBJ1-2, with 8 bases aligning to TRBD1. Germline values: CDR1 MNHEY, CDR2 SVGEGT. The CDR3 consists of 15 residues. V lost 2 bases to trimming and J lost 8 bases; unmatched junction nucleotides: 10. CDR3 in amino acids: CASSYQAGGSGGYTF. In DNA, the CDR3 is TGTGCCAGCAGTTACCAGGCAGGGGGCAGTGGAGGCTACACCTTC.

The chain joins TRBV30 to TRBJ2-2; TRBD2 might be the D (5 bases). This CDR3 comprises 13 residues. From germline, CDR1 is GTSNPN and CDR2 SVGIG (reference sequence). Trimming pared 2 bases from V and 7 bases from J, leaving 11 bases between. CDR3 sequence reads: CAWSQFSGGELFF. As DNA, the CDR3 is TGTGCCTGGAGTCAGTTCAGCGGCGGGGAGCTGTTTTTT. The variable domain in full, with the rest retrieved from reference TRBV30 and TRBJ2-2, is SQTIHQWPATLVQPVGSPLSLECTVEGTSNPNLYWYRQAAGRGLQLLFYSVGIGQISSEVPQNLSASRPQDRQFILSSKKLLLSDSGFYLCAWSQFSGGELFFGEGSRLTVL.